The rows below give T cell receptor beta chains drawn from one sample of a study of cytomegalovirus exposure and HLA in healthy donors. Using immunoSEQ multiplex PCR, the repertoire was profiled, and TCRdb retains in-frame clones only, with some absent. The data contain roughly 170,000 clones, approximately 81% of them singletons. Sequences were obtained from PBMCs. Source of these receptors: a male donor in good health and CMV-seronegative. Both conserved end residues are part of each CDR3. The D gene is left open where the match is weak. Some rows have no size entry. The others give once, few or many, or a class for an expanded clone.

D: .
V: TRBV2
size: .
J: TRBJ1-4
DNA: TGTGCCAGCAGTGAATTATACAGGGCTAATGAAAAACTGTTTTTT
CDR3: CASSELYRANEKLFF

D: TRBD1
V: TRBV19
size: few
J: TRBJ2-5
DNA: TGTGCCAGTAGACAAACAGGGGGTTCAGAGACCCAGTACTTC
CDR3: CASRQTGGSETQYF

D: .
V: TRBV2
size: .
J: TRBJ2-3
DNA: TGTGCCAGCAGACCTCCATGGCCAGATACGCAGTATTTT
CDR3: CASRPPWPDTQYF

D: .
V: TRBV4-1
size: .
J: TRBJ2-3
DNA: TGCGCCAGCAGCCAAGACCCCGGGGGTAGGGGCCTCACAGATACGCAGTATTTT
CDR3: CASSQDPGGRGLTDTQYF

D: .
V: TRBV9
size: few
J: TRBJ2-5
DNA: TGTGCCAGCAGCGTATTGGGGGGACTTCAAGAGACCCAGTACTTC
CDR3: CASSVLGGLQETQYF

D: .
V: TRBV10-2
size: .
J: TRBJ2-3
DNA: TGCGCCAGCCTAGCAGCATCGGATACGCAGTATTTT
CDR3: CASLAASDTQYF

D: .
V: TRBV27
size: .
J: TRBJ1-6
DNA: TGTGCCAGCATGATGGGGGGTAACTATAATTCACCCCTCCACTTT
CDR3: CASMMGGNYNSPLHF

D: .
V: TRBV19
size: .
J: TRBJ2-3
DNA: TGTGCCAGTAGTATTACATCAGGGATTGGGAATACGCAGTATTTT
CDR3: CASSITSGIGNTQYF

D: .
V: TRBV6-1
size: few
J: TRBJ2-5
DNA: TGTGCCAGCAACGCTCCGGGACTGGAGACCCAGTACTTC
CDR3: CASNAPGLETQYF

D: TRBD1
V: TRBV5-6
size: few
J: TRBJ1-2
DNA: TGTGCCAGCAGCTACCGGGACAGGGGCACCTATGGCTACACCTTC
CDR3: CASSYRDRGTYGYTF

D: TRBD1
V: TRBV29-1
size: once
J: TRBJ1-2
DNA: TGCAGCGTCCCATCCGGGACAGCTGGTGGCTATGGCTACACCTTC
CDR3: CSVPSGTAGGYGYTF

D: TRBD2
V: TRBV18
size: .
J: TRBJ2-1
DNA: TGTGCCAGCTCACCACAGGCGGCGGGAGGTGGTGAGCAGTTCTTC
CDR3: CASSPQAAGGGEQFF

D: .
V: TRBV5-3
size: .
J: TRBJ1-4
DNA: TGTGCCAGAAGCTTGGCGTCGGGTCGGTTCGAAAAACTGTTTTTT
CDR3: CARSLASGRFEKLFF

D: .
V: TRBV9
size: .
J: TRBJ2-3
DNA: TGTGCCAGCAGCGTAGACCAGGGAAGGACAGATACGCAGTATTTT
CDR3: CASSVDQGRTDTQYF

D: .
V: TRBV27
size: once
J: TRBJ1-5
DNA: TGTGCCAGCAGTTTATTGCACAATAGCAATCAGCCCCAGCATTTT
CDR3: CASSLLHNSNQPQHF

D: TRBD2
V: TRBV19
size: .
J: TRBJ2-1
DNA: TGTGCCAGTACCCTAGCGGGAGGGCCGATTTTAGAGGAGCAGTTCTTC
CDR3: CASTLAGGPILEEQFF

D: TRBD2
V: TRBV6-6
size: .
J: TRBJ2-3
DNA: TGTGCCAGCAGTTACCCCGTAAGCGGGAGGGCGTATACGCAGTATTTT
CDR3: CASSYPVSGRAYTQYF

D: TRBD1
V: TRBV9
size: .
J: TRBJ1-2
DNA: TGTGCCAGCAGCGAAGGGACAGCGGATGGCTACACCTTC
CDR3: CASSEGTADGYTF

D: .
V: TRBV19
size: .
J: TRBJ2-5
DNA: TGTGCCGTCTTGGGCGCAGAGCAAGAGACCCAGTACTTC
CDR3: CAVLGAEQETQYF

D: .
V: TRBV10-1
size: .
J: TRBJ1-1
DNA: TGCGCCAGCAGAATAATCGGGGGGACTGAAGCTTTCTTT
CDR3: CASRIIGGTEAFF

D: TRBD1
V: TRBV18
size: .
J: TRBJ1-6
DNA: TGTGCCAGCTCATCGGGACAGGGGGCGGACTATAATTCACCCCTCCACTTT
CDR3: CASSSGQGADYNSPLHF

D: TRBD1
V: TRBV5-4
size: .
J: TRBJ2-3
DNA: TGTGCCAGCAGCGCCCGGGACAGGGACACAGATACGCAGTATTTT
CDR3: CASSARDRDTDTQYF

D: TRBD1
V: TRBV27
size: few
J: TRBJ2-1
DNA: TGTGCCAGCAGCCCGGGACAGGCCACCGGCTACAATGAGCAGTTCTTC
CDR3: CASSPGQATGYNEQFF

D: TRBD2
V: TRBV9
size: few
J: TRBJ2-3
DNA: TGTGCCAGCAGCTTGCGAGGGGAGACTAGCGGAAGCACAGATACGCAGTATTTT
CDR3: CASSLRGETSGSTDTQYF

D: TRBD1
V: TRBV29-1
size: .
J: TRBJ2-7
DNA: TGCAGCGTTGACCTGACAGGGACCTACGAGCAGTACTTC
CDR3: CSVDLTGTYEQYF

D: TRBD1
V: TRBV4-1
size: .
J: TRBJ2-7
DNA: TGCGCCAGCAGTCAGACAGGGGGAGGGTTGAGCTCCTACGAGCAGTACTTC
CDR3: CASSQTGGGLSSYEQYF

D: .
V: TRBV7-9
size: .
J: TRBJ1-2
DNA: TGTGCCAGCAGCCGCACAGGGTCTTCGAACTATGGCTACACCTTC
CDR3: CASSRTGSSNYGYTF

D: TRBD2
V: TRBV7-9
size: .
J: TRBJ2-3
DNA: TGTGCCAGCAGCCGGATGAGCGGGAGGTCCACAGATACGCAGTATTTT
CDR3: CASSRMSGRSTDTQYF

D: .
V: TRBV27
size: .
J: TRBJ1-1
DNA: TGTGCCAGCAGTTTGGGCATGAACACTGAAGCTTTCTTT
CDR3: CASSLGMNTEAFF

D: TRBD2
V: TRBV7-3
size: .
J: TRBJ2-5
DNA: TGTGCCAGCACCCGGAGCGGGGGGGCCAGGGAGACCCAGTACTTC
CDR3: CASTRSGGARETQYF

D: .
V: TRBV4-2
size: few
J: TRBJ2-3
DNA: TGTGCCAGCAGCCAAGAGAGGGGGGGCCTTTTAGATACGCAGTATTTT
CDR3: CASSQERGGLLDTQYF

D: .
V: TRBV7-2
size: .
J: TRBJ2-3
DNA: TGTGCCAGCAGCTTAGCATTTAGAATCGCTAGCACAGATACGCAGTATTTT
CDR3: CASSLAFRIASTDTQYF

D: .
V: TRBV4-2
size: once
J: TRBJ2-3
DNA: TGTGCCAGCAGCCAAGGTTCGGGGTCTTCTACAGATACGCAGTATTTT
CDR3: CASSQGSGSSTDTQYF

D: TRBD2
V: TRBV19
size: .
J: TRBJ2-1
DNA: TGTGCCAGTAGTAGATCGGCGGGAGTTGAGAGCAATGAGCAGTTCTTC
CDR3: CASSRSAGVESNEQFF

D: TRBD2
V: TRBV7-3
size: .
J: TRBJ2-3
DNA: TGTGCCAGCAGCTTAACGAGGACTAGCGGGGGTGGGGATACGCAGTATTTT
CDR3: CASSLTRTSGGGDTQYF

D: TRBD1
V: TRBV6-5
size: .
J: TRBJ1-6
DNA: TGTGCCAGCAGGACCGGGACAGGCGGGTCACCCCTCCACTTT
CDR3: CASRTGTGGSPLHF

D: TRBD1
V: TRBV5-6
size: .
J: TRBJ1-1
DNA: TGTGCCAGCAGCTTGAGGGGGACAGGGGTGGCTTTCTTT
CDR3: CASSLRGTGVAFF

D: TRBD2
V: TRBV28
size: .
J: TRBJ2-1
DNA: TGTGCCAGCAGAGCCGGGACTAGCGGGAGAAATGAGCAGTTCTTC
CDR3: CASRAGTSGRNEQFF

D: TRBD1
V: TRBV19
size: .
J: TRBJ2-5
DNA: TGTGCCAGTAGGGACAGGGGGCGCGGGGAGACCCAGTACTTC
CDR3: CASRDRGRGETQYF

D: .
V: TRBV5-1
size: .
J: TRBJ2-6
DNA: TGCGCCAGCAGCCCCCAGGGGACTGGGGCCAACGTCCTGACTTTC
CDR3: CASSPQGTGANVLTF

D: .
V: TRBV5-6
size: .
J: TRBJ2-7
DNA: TGTGCCAGCAGCTCCAGGGTATCCGGGGAGCAGTACTTC
CDR3: CASSSRVSGEQYF

D: TRBD1
V: TRBV28
size: .
J: TRBJ2-7
DNA: TGTGCCAGCAGTCCCCCCGATTGGACAGGGTTTTGGAACGAGCAGTACTTC
CDR3: CASSPPDWTGFWNEQYF

D: TRBD1
V: TRBV2
size: .
J: TRBJ2-6
DNA: TGTGCCAGCAGTGGGGACAGGACGAGGTCTGGGGCCAACGTCCTGACTTTC
CDR3: CASSGDRTRSGANVLTF

D: TRBD2
V: TRBV27
size: .
J: TRBJ2-6
DNA: TGTGCCAGCAGTTTATCAGTTGGGACTAGCTGGGCCAACGTCCTGACTTTC
CDR3: CASSLSVGTSWANVLTF

D: .
V: TRBV5-1
size: .
J: TRBJ1-3
DNA: TGCGCCAGCAGCCCGACAGGTGGAAACACCATATATTTT
CDR3: CASSPTGGNTIYF

D: .
V: TRBV28
size: .
J: TRBJ1-4
DNA: TGTGCCAGCAGTTTGGGGGGGGGTAATGAAAAACTGTTTTTT
CDR3: CASSLGGGNEKLFF

D: TRBD2
V: TRBV5-1
size: .
J: TRBJ2-1
DNA: TGCGCCAGCAGCCGGGGGGGCAGCGCCAATGAGCAGTTCTTC
CDR3: CASSRGGSANEQFF